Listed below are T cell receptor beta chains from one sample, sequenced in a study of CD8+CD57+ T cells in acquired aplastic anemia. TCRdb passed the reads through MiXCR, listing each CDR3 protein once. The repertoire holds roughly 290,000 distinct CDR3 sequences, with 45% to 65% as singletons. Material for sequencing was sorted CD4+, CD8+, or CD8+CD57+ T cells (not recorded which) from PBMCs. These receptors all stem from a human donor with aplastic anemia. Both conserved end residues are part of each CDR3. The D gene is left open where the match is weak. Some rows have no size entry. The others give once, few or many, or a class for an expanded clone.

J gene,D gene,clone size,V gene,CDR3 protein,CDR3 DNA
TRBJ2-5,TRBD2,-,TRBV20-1,CSASSGTSGNQETQYF,TGCAGTGCTAGCTCGGGGACTAGCGGGAACCAAGAGACCCAGTACTTC
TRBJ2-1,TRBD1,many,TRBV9,CASSPLTGWVGEQFF,TGTGCCAGCAGCCCACTGACAGGGTGGGTTGGTGAGCAGTTCTTC
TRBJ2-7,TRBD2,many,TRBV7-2,CASSSIGLVQYF,TGTGCCAGCAGCTCCATCGGACTAGTTCAGTACTTC
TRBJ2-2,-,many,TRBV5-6,CASSLDRVNTGELFF,TGTGCCAGCAGCTTGGACAGGGTTAACACCGGGGAGCTGTTTTTT
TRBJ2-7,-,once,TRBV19,CASSIRDTNEQYF,TGTGCCAGTAGCATCCGGGACACCAACGAGCAGTACTTC
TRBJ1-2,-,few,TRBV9,CASSHPDGYTF,TGTGCCAGCAGCCATCCTGATGGCTACACCTTC
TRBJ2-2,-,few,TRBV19,CASWTANTGELFF,TGTGCCAGCTGGACAGCGAACACCGGGGAGCTGTTTTTT
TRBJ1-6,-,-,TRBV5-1,CASSLEPGQDSPLHF,TGCGCCAGCAGCTTGGAGCCGGGACAAGATTCACCCCTCCACTTT
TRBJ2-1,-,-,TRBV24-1,CATSGQGDAYNEQFF,TGTGCCACCAGTGGGCAGGGAGACGCCTACAATGAGCAGTTCTTC
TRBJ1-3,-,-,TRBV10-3,CAISEGGDTIYF,TGTGCCATCAGTGAGGGGGGGGACACCATATACTTT
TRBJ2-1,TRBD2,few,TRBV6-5,CASSYGTSGGAMQFF,TGTGCCAGCAGTTACGGGACTAGCGGGGGGGCGATGCAGTTCTTC
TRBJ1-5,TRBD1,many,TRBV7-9,CASSRDRGDQPQHF,TGTGCCAGCAGCCGGGACAGGGGAGATCAGCCCCAGCATTTT
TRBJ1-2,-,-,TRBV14,CASSHLETGGYTF,TGTGCCAGCAGCCACCTGGAGACAGGTGGCTACACCTTC
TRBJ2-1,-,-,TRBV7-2,CASRRGGGSSYNEQFF,TGTGCCAGCAGGAGGGGGGGGGGGAGCTCCTACAATGAGCAGTTCTTC
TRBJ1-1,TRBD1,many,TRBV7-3,CASRGQGMNTEAFF,TGTGCCAGCAGAGGACAGGGAATGAACACTGAAGCTTTCTTT
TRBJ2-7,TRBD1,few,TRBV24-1,CATSDRASGQGANEQYF,TGTGCCACCAGTGATCGCGCCTCGGGACAGGGGGCTAACGAGCAGTACTTC
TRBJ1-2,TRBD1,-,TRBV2,CASTKAGTGDSLNYGYTF,TGTGCCAGCACCAAAGCCGGGACAGGGGACTCCCTGAACTATGGCTACACCTTC
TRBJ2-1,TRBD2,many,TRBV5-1,CASSPQASGLYNEQFF,TGCGCCAGCAGCCCCCAGGCTAGCGGGCTTTACAATGAGCAGTTCTTC
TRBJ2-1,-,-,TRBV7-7,CASSLGSASLVLGQFF,TGTGCTAGCAGCTTAGGGTCGGCTAGCCTGGTCCTGGGGCAGTTCTTC
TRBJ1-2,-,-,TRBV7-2,CASSPYSQVYGYTF,TGTGCCAGCAGCCCATATTCCCAGGTCTATGGCTACACCTTC
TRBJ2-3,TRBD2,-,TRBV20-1,CSASVFSGITDTQYF,TGCAGTGCTAGTGTCTTTAGCGGGATTACGGATACGCAGTATTTT
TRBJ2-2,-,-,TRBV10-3,CAISESKRTNTGELFF,TGTGCCATCAGTGAGTCGAAGAGGACAAACACCGGGGAGCTGTTTTTT
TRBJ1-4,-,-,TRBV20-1,CSAREERGDEKLFF,TGCAGTGCTAGAGAGGAAAGGGGGGATGAAAAACTGTTTTTT
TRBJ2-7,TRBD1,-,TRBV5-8,CASSAGTGLTYEQYF,TGTGCCAGCAGCGCCGGGACAGGTTTAACCTACGAGCAGTACTTC
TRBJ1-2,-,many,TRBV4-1,CASSQREINYGYTF,TGCGCCAGCAGCCAAAGGGAAATTAACTATGGCTACACCTTC
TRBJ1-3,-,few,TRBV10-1,CASSESGNTIYF,TGCGCCAGCAGTGAGTCGGGGAACACCATATATTTT
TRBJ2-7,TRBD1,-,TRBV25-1,CASSGGQGDYGQYF,TGTGCCAGCAGTGGAGGACAGGGGGACTACGGGCAGTACTTC
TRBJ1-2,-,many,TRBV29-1,CSVRLQDYGYTF,TGCAGCGTTAGGTTGCAAGACTATGGCTACACCTTC
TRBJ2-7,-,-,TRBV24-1,CAENGASSSYEQYF,TGTGCCGAAAACGGGGCTTCCAGCTCCTACGAGCAGTACTTC
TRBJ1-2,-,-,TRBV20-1,CSARTQEGRGGYTF,TGCAGTGCTAGGACACAGGAAGGGCGAGGTGGCTACACCTTC